One and the same sample provided the 20 T cell receptor beta chains below, sequenced in a study of blood T cell repertoires in COVID-19. The repertoire was sequenced with immunoSEQ multiplex PCR; TCRdb's copy has only in-frame clones and lacks some. Counted here are 75,000 to 95,000 clones, 85% occurring once; the ten biggest clones make up about a sixth. Source material: peripheral blood. All receptors derive from a man older than 75 with active or convalescent COVID-19.

The chain couples TRBV6-1 to TRBJ1-5, with a tentative D call TRBD1 (5 bases). The CDR3 totals 15 residues. V was clipped by 0 bases and J by 4 bases, with 10 bases between them. The germline CDR1 and CDR2 sequences are MNHNS and SASEGT. For the CDR3, the DNA is TGTGCCAGCAGTGAAGCAGGCAGGGAAAATCAGCCCCAGCATTTT. Translation gives CASSEAGRENQPQHF.

The chain is built from TRBV23-1 and TRBJ1-1, with D unresolved. TRBV23-1 is an open reading frame, and its role is uncertain. Deletions cut 1 base from V and 1 base from J, with 10 bases between. This CDR3 spans 15 amino acids. CDR3 in DNA: TGCGCCAGCAGTCAATTTGCTCGGAGGAACACTGAAGCTTTCTTT. Translation gives CASSQFARRNTEAFF.

A single count supports this clone. This chain joins TRBV5-8 and TRBJ2-2; TRBD2 matches at 7 bases. Germline CDR1 is SGHTS and CDR2 is YDEGEE. The CDR3 length is 16 residues. The V and J ends lost 4 bases and 5 bases, in that order; junction bases with no gene match: 11. The CDR3, as DNA: TGTGCCAGCAGCCGCGGGGGAGCAGTGGGAACCGGGGAGCTGTTTTTT. Protein: CASSRGGAVGTGELFF.

V gene TRBV5-1 combines with J gene TRBJ2-4; TRBD1 matches 7 bases. The CDR3 spans 14 residues. Germline CDR1 SGHRS, CDR2 YFSETQ. V lost 0 bases, J lost 11 bases, and 8 bases stayed unmatched. The CDR3 region is CASSLGQGEGFQYF. DNA for the CDR3: TGCGCCAGCAGCTTGGGACAGGGTGAAGGGTTTCAGTACTTC.

The sample holds a few counts of this clone. The chain links TRBV28 to TRBJ2-1; D may be TRBD2 (6 bases). V lost 6 bases, J lost 5 bases, and 17 bases lay in between. There are 15 residues in the CDR3. Germline lookup yields CDR1 MDHEN and CDR2 SYDVKM. The CDR3 reads CASRGTGAFHNEQFF. The DNA of the CDR3 is TGTGCCAGCAGAGGGACTGGCGCTTTTCACAATGAGCAGTTCTTC.

V is TRBV11-3 and J is TRBJ2-5; D gene unclear. In germline, CDR1 is SGHNT, CDR2 YENEEA. V lost 0 bases and J lost 0, with 2 bases in between. The CDR3 loop spans 13 amino acids. The CDR3 reads CASSLDNQETQYF. CDR3 nucleotide sequence: TGTGCCAGCAGCTTAGACAACCAAGAGACCCAGTACTTC.

The rearrangement links TRBV27 to TRBJ1-3; D remains unclear. Trimming shortened V by 4 bases and J by 0 bases, and 7 bases separated the two germline ends. From germline, CDR1 is MNHEY and CDR2 SMNVEV (reference sequence). The CDR3 runs 14 residues. The chain's CDR3 is CASSSQFSGNTIYF. In nucleotides, the CDR3 is TGTGCCAGCAGTTCCCAGTTCTCTGGAAACACCATATATTTT.

This chain joins TRBV24-1 and TRBJ1-1, with 9 bases identical to TRBD1. Germline CDR1 reads KGHDR; CDR2 reads SFDVKD. V lost 5 bases and J lost 5; bases outside the gene matches: 8. This CDR3 has 15 amino acids. CDR3 protein: CATSAGTGRQTEAFF. The CDR3 nucleotides read TGTGCCACCAGTGCTGGGACAGGGAGGCAAACTGAAGCTTTCTTT.

The rearrangement joins TRBV12-5 to TRBJ2-1, with D perhaps matching TRBD2 (6 bases). The germline CDR1 and CDR2 sequences are LGHNT and FRNRAP. V was shortened by 7 bases and J by 0 bases, with 13 bases between the two germline ends. The CDR3 contains 15 residues. CDR3: CASAPAGSSYNEQFF. CDR3 DNA sequence: TGTGCTAGTGCCCCCGCGGGGAGCTCCTACAATGAGCAGTTCTTC.

This chain links TRBV28 with TRBJ1-6; maybe TRBD1 (6 bases). Germline-derived CDR1 and CDR2 are MDHEN and SYDVKM. This CDR3 has 16 residues. V was pared by 2 bases and J by 13 bases, with 21 bases between. The DNA for the CDR3 is TGTGCCAGCAGTTTACCCCGACAGGCGACGACCCGTCCCCTCCACTTT. This sequence encodes CASSLPRQATTRPLHF.

CDR3 residues: CASSEEGGSNEKLFF. Written as DNA, the CDR3 is TGTGCCAGCAGTGAAGAGGGAGGTTCTAATGAAAAACTGTTTTTT. The chain employs TRBV4-2 and TRBJ1-4; D is unclear. Per the germline V gene, CDR1 is LGHNA and CDR2 is YNFKEQ. This CDR3 is built from 15 residues. V was clipped by 6 bases and J by 3 bases, with 14 bases between them.

V and J are TRBV10-3 and TRBJ1-3; D may be TRBD1 (6 bases). The CDR3 is made up of 14 amino acids. Germline V CDR1 and CDR2: ENHRY, SYGVKD. V was cut by 3 bases and J by 9 bases, with 15 bases left in between. The CDR3 loop reads CAISDDRRSGTIYF. CDR3 nucleotide sequence: TGTGCCATCAGTGACGACAGGAGGTCGGGCACCATATATTTT.

This clone was observed a single time. The CDR3 DNA reads as TGTGCCAGCAGCTCGGGACAGGGGAGGCCCCGGAGCTCTGGAAACACCATATATTTT. This gives the protein CASSSGQGRPRSSGNTIYF. This rearrangement joins TRBV11-3 to TRBJ1-3, with 10 bases identical to TRBD1. Germline V CDR1 and CDR2: SGHNT, YENEEA. The V and J ends lost 4 bases and 0 bases, in that order; junction bases with no gene match: 12. There are 19 residues in the CDR3.

The chain is built from TRBV3-1 (or the pseudogene TRBV3-2) and TRBJ1-2; D remains unclear. V was shortened by 0 bases and J by 4 bases, with 12 bases between the two germline ends. CDR1 and CDR2 from the germline V gene are LGHDT and YNNKEL (reference sequence). The CDR3 is made up of 15 amino acids. In nucleotides, the CDR3 is TGTGCCAGCAGCCAAGATTATTTGGCAGTCTATGGCTACACCTTC. Translated: CASSQDYLAVYGYTF.

V usage is TRBV11-2 and J usage is TRBJ1-2, with 8 bases identical to TRBD1. J was trimmed by 4 bases and V by 6 bases; bases with no gene match: 4. Germline loops: CDR1 SGHAT, CDR2 FQNNGV. This CDR3 region has 13 residues. CDR3: CASSRQGAYGYTF. The CDR3 DNA is TGTGCCAGCAGTCGGCAGGGGGCCTATGGCTACACCTTC.

The chain recombines TRBV19 with TRBJ2-3; TRBD1 matches 8 bases. The CDR3 covers 14 residues. Germline-derived CDR1 and CDR2 are LNHDA and SQIVND (reference sequence). V shed 4 bases, J shed 5 bases, and the junction held 5 bases outside the gene matches. In nucleotides, the CDR3 is TGTGCCAGTAGTACTGGACAGGGCGTAGATACGCAGTATTTT. Translated: CASSTGQGVDTQYF.

This sequence joins TRBV14 and TRBJ2-2, with TRBD1 identical over 7 bases. V trimming: 6 bases; J trimming: 6 bases; junction bases outside the gene matches: 13. Germline CDR1 reads SGHDN; CDR2 reads FVKESK. CDR3 length: 16 residues. The CDR3 coding sequence is TGTGCCAGCAGTTACACAAAGGGGGCGCGGGCCGGGGAGCTGTTTTTT. This sequence encodes CASSYTKGARAGELFF.

The CDR3 nucleotides are TGTGCCAGCAGTTCCCCCGGGACAGCCTATGGCTACACCTTC. This gives the protein CASSSPGTAYGYTF. The chain recombines TRBV27 with TRBJ1-2, with 7 bases fitting TRBD1. The ends lost 4 bases at V and 4 bases at J; junction bases unmatched: 6. Germline lookup yields CDR1 MNHEY and CDR2 SMNVEV (reference sequence). The CDR3 runs 14 residues.

The V gene is TRBV27, the J gene TRBJ2-7; 8 positions agree with TRBD2. Trimming at V came to 5 bases and at J to 4 bases, leaving 13 bases not matched to a gene. Germline-derived CDR1 and CDR2 are MNHEY and SMNVEV (reference sequence). The CDR3 sequence is 16 residues long. Here the CDR3 reads CASSPFRLARFYEQYV. CDR3 in DNA: TGTGCCAGCAGTCCCTTTCGACTAGCGCGTTTTTACGAGCAGTACGTC.

This clone was counted once. The V and J genes are TRBV19 and TRBJ2-1; 9 bases are shared with TRBD2. Unmatched junction bases numbered 8, after V lost 4 bases and J lost 4 bases. Germline CDR1 LNHDA, CDR2 SQIVND (reference sequence). This CDR3 has 16 residues. CDR3 nucleotide sequence: TGTGCCAGTAGTACAAAACTAGCGGGCCTTTACAATGAGCAGTTCTTC. Protein: CASSTKLAGLYNEQFF. The full variable domain, in which reference TRBV19 and TRBJ2-1 provide the parts outside the CDR3, is DGGITQSPKYLFRKEGQNVTLSCEQNLNHDAMYWYRQDPGQGLRLIYYSQIVNDFQKGDIAEGYSVSREKKESFPLTVTSAQKNPTAFYLCASSTKLAGLYNEQFFGPGTRLTVL.